These 26 T cell receptor beta chains were all obtained from the same sample, sequenced in a study of T cell repertoires in cytomegalovirus infection. TCRdb reprocessed the reads via MiXCR and lists one record per CDR3 protein. Among some 920,000 distinct CDR3 sequences listed, around 32% were seen once. Their antigens are not known. This material consisted of cultured CD8+ T cells from PBMCs, taken from culture after CMV antigen stimulation. The receptors were gathered from a human donor in good health (CMV status not recorded). Some clones in this sample may be carry-over from other donors' samples.

There are a few counts of this clonotype. V and J are TRBV7-9 and TRBJ2-3, with D possibly TRBD1 on 5 matching bases. With 5 bases removed from V and 3 bases from J, the gap between germline ends came to 18 bases. The CDR3 is 16 amino acids. Looked up from germline, CDR1 is SEHNR and CDR2 is FQNEAQ (reference sequence). As DNA, the CDR3 is TGTGCCAGCAGCCGGCCCCCATCCGACAGTACAGATACGCAGTATTTT. Translating it yields CASSRPPSDSTDTQYF.

This clonotype was seen a few times. The rearrangement uses TRBV20-1 and TRBJ1-5; perhaps TRBD1 as D (5 bases). V lost 0 bases and J lost 0, with 9 bases in between. In germline, CDR1 is DFQATT, CDR2 SNEGSKA (reference sequence). This CDR3 has 15 residues. Here the CDR3 reads CSARDWTHSNQPQHF. As DNA, the CDR3 is TGCAGTGCTAGAGATTGGACACATAGCAATCAGCCCCAGCATTTT.

This clonotype was counted a few times. The chain couples TRBV6-2 or TRBV6-3 to TRBJ1-2, with D possibly being TRBD1 (5 bases). The CDR3 sequence is 15 residues long. With 5 bases removed from V and 4 bases from J, the gap between germline ends came to 17 bases. Germline V gene data show CDR1 as MNHEY and CDR2 as SVGEGT. CDR3: CASSGGDSSIYGYTF. DNA for the CDR3: TGTGCCAGCAGTGGCGGGGACTCTTCGATCTATGGCTACACCTTC.

This clonotype turned up a few times. The rearrangement links TRBV7-9 to TRBJ2-1; D is unresolved. The CDR3 consists of 15 residues. Germline V lookup: CDR1 SEHNR, CDR2 FQNEAQ (reference sequence). Trimming stripped 1 base from V and 5 bases from J, with 12 bases between. In DNA form, the CDR3 reads TGTGCCAGCAGCTTAGTTCCGACTCGGCACAATGAGCAGTTCTTC. Its protein is CASSLVPTRHNEQFF.

This clonotype was recorded many times. The chain couples TRBV12-3 or TRBV12-4 to TRBJ1-1; D ambiguous. V was clipped by 3 bases and J by 11 bases, with 16 bases between them. The CDR3 contains 13 residues. The CDR3 spells CASSFGSAVEAFF. DNA of the CDR3: TGTGCCAGCAGTTTTGGAAGCGCGGTTGAGGCTTTCTTT.

In its sample, this clonotype was seen a few times. The chain carries TRBV4-1 and TRBJ1-1; no firm D call. Looked up from germline, CDR1 is MGHRA and CDR2 is YSYEKL. This CDR3 region has 15 residues. V lost 1 base and J 0 bases, leaving 9 bases between the germline ends. DNA for the CDR3: TGCGCCAGCAGCCAAGGTCCGGCCCTGAACACTGAAGCTTTCTTT. Translated: CASSQGPALNTEAFF.

The chain uses TRBV15 and TRBJ2-7; the D gene is possibly TRBD1 (6 bases). CDR1 and CDR2 (germline): LNHNV, YYDKDF (reference sequence). The CDR3 covers 12 residues. The V gene lost 3 bases and the J gene lost 6 bases, with 9 bases spanning the gap. This chain's CDR3 is CATSRGRGEQYF. CDR3 sequence (DNA): TGTGCCACCAGCAGGGGCAGGGGCGAGCAGTACTTC.

The rearrangement joins TRBV5-6 to TRBJ1-4; weak D call: TRBD1 (5 bases). This CDR3 contains 13 residues. The germline V and J ends were trimmed by 4 bases and 10 bases, with 14 bases remaining between them. Germline CDR1 reads SGHDT; CDR2 reads YYEEEE. The CDR3 nucleotides read TGTGCCAGCAGCACCGGGGCGCTTGGAAAACTGTTTTTT. It yields the protein CASSTGALGKLFF.

This clonotype was seen once. The genes are TRBV18 and TRBJ1-1, with 12 bases lining up with TRBD1. The length of the CDR3 is 16 residues. Germline V gene lookup returns CDR1 KGHSH and CDR2 LQKENI. V lost 5 bases to trimming and J lost 4 bases; unmatched junction nucleotides: 8. CDR3 protein: CASSGDRGPWGTEAFF. The DNA of the CDR3 is TGTGCCAGCTCAGGGGACAGGGGGCCGTGGGGCACTGAAGCTTTCTTT.

This chain connects TRBV4-1 to TRBJ1-1; no definite D call. Germline V gives CDR1 MGHRA, CDR2 YSYEKL. This CDR3 region has 13 residues. V was pared by 4 bases and J by 3 bases, with 9 bases between. The CDR3 is CASSRVEDTEAFF. The CDR3, as DNA: TGCGCCAGCAGCCGAGTAGAGGACACTGAAGCTTTCTTT.

This clonotype was seen a handful of times. The rearrangement links TRBV12-3 or TRBV12-4 to TRBJ2-7; D uncertain. The CDR3 totals 13 residues. The V gene lost 7 bases and the J gene lost 1 base, with 11 bases spanning the gap. This chain's CDR3 is CASKSRRSYEQYF. CDR3 coding DNA: TGTGCCAGCAAGTCCCGCAGATCCTACGAGCAGTACTTC.

The chain uses TRBV4-1 and TRBJ2-2, with D perhaps matching TRBD2 (5 bases). This CDR3 comprises 15 residues. Germline CDR1 MGHRA, CDR2 YSYEKL. Trimming stripped 0 bases from V and 7 bases from J, with 12 bases between. In DNA form, the CDR3 reads TGCGCCAGCAGCCAAGATTTAGCCGGGAACGGGGAGCTGTTTTTT. It codes for CASSQDLAGNGELFF.

Many counts were recorded for this clonotype. This sequence joins TRBV23-1 and TRBJ2-4; 11 bases fit TRBD1. TRBV23-1 is an ORF, and what it does is uncertain. The V and J ends lost 8 bases and 8 bases, in that order; junction bases with no gene match: 11. The CDR3 runs to 15 residues. The CDR3 DNA follows: TGCGCCAGCGAAAATCTCCGGGACAGGGGGGACATTCAGTACTTC. This sequence encodes CASENLRDRGDIQYF.

The chain couples TRBV12-3 or TRBV12-4 to TRBJ1-5; no clear D. The CDR3 length is 14 residues. Trimming took off 3 bases at V and 11 bases at J, with 17 bases between the two ends. The CDR3: CASSLVSTREAQHF. Here the CDR3 DNA reads TGTGCCAGCAGTTTGGTCAGTACGAGGGAGGCCCAGCATTTT.

The chain is built from TRBV19 and TRBJ2-5; the D gene is possibly TRBD1 (5 bases). V lost 1 base and J 4 bases, leaving 16 bases between the germline ends. CDR1 is LNHDA, CDR2 SQIVND, per germline (reference sequence). There are 16 residues in the CDR3. CDR3 sequence reads: CASSIGMDQGGETQYF. CDR3 sequence (DNA): TGTGCCAGTAGTATAGGAATGGATCAGGGTGGAGAGACCCAGTACTTC.

The chain is built from TRBV6-5 and TRBJ1-1; no clear D. V was cut by 2 bases and J by 1 base, with 8 bases left in between. Germline V gives CDR1 MNHEY, CDR2 SVGAGI. The CDR3 spans 14 residues. CDR3 nucleotide sequence: TGTGCCAGCAGTTACGCGGCAGCGAACACTGAAGCTTTCTTT. This translates into CASSYAAANTEAFF.

The rearrangement joins TRBV27 to TRBJ2-2; no firm D call. V was cut by 6 bases and J by 4 bases, with 12 bases left in between. The V gene's germline CDR1 is MNHEY and CDR2 SMNVEV (reference sequence). The CDR3 has 14 residues. CDR3 residues: CASSSGIRTGELFF. The CDR3 DNA sequence: TGTGCCAGCAGCTCAGGAATCCGCACCGGGGAGCTGTTTTTT.

This chain connects TRBV6-6 to TRBJ1-3; 8 bases map to TRBD1. V gave up 4 bases and J gave up 5 bases; unmatched junction bases: 10. The CDR3 runs to 16 residues. Germline V gene sequence: CDR1 MNHNY, CDR2 SVGAGI (reference sequence). CDR3 residues: CASSFLQGASRNTIYF. The CDR3 region has the DNA TGTGCCAGCAGTTTTCTTCAGGGGGCTAGTAGAAACACCATATATTTT.

The V call is TRBV20-1, the J call TRBJ2-7; 7 bases are shared with TRBD1. V trimming: 0 bases; J trimming: 0 bases; junction bases outside the gene matches: 8. In germline, CDR1 is DFQATT, CDR2 SNEGSKA (reference sequence). The CDR3 runs to 16 residues. For the CDR3, the DNA is TGCAGTGCTAGAGATCCGGGACAGATACTCTCCTACGAGCAGTACTTC. Amino acids: CSARDPGQILSYEQYF.

The V call is TRBV6-2 or TRBV6-3, the J call TRBJ2-1; TRBD1 is a possible D gene (5 bases). V shed 1 base and J shed 8 bases, with 12 bases lying between them. The CDR3 is made up of 14 amino acids. Germline CDR1 MNHEY, CDR2 SVGEGT. CDR3: CASSYLPPGYEQFF. CDR3 DNA sequence: TGTGCCAGCAGTTACTTACCCCCAGGGTATGAGCAGTTCTTC.

This clonotype was counted between two and nine times. CDR3: CASSYSTLADYNEQFF. CDR3 DNA sequence: TGTGCCAGCAGTTACTCGACCCTAGCGGACTACAATGAGCAGTTCTTC. This sequence joins TRBV6-2 or TRBV6-3 and TRBJ2-1, with 7 nucleotides matching TRBD2. The CDR3 runs to 16 residues. After removal of 0 bases from V and 3 bases from J, the junction contained 5 bases not matched to a gene. CDR1 is MNHEY and CDR2 is SVGEGT in the germline V gene.

This clonotype was seen many times. This chain uses TRBV7-9 with TRBJ2-5; D is uncertain. Trimming took off 4 bases at V and 3 bases at J, with 6 bases between the two ends. This CDR3 has 12 amino acids. Per germline, CDR1 SEHNR and CDR2 FQNEAQ (reference sequence). Here the CDR3 DNA reads TGTGCCAGCAGCTCGAGTGAAGAGACCCAGTACTTC. It translates to CASSSSEETQYF.

This clonotype is a singleton in its sample. The chain has TRBV12-5 and TRBJ2-5; D might be TRBD2 (5 bases). The CDR3 is 14 residues long. Germline V gives CDR1 LGHNT, CDR2 FRNRAP. V was pared by 1 base and J by 2 bases, with 8 bases between. The CDR3 DNA is TGTGCTAGTGGTTTGGGGACGGGGCAAGAGACCCAGTACTTC. It translates to CASGLGTGQETQYF.

The chain joins TRBV27 to TRBJ1-6; perhaps TRBD1 as D (5 bases). Germline values: CDR1 MNHEY, CDR2 SMNVEV (reference sequence). The V gene lost 6 bases and the J gene lost 0 bases, with 18 bases spanning the gap. The CDR3 sequence is 18 residues long. CDR3 bases: TGTGCCAGCAGCCTCGGGGGGTCGGGAAGCTCCTATAATTCACCCCTCCACTTT. Amino acid sequence: CASSLGGSGSSYNSPLHF.

The table lists this clonotype with a few counts. The genes are TRBV7-6 and TRBJ1-1; D uncertain. Trimming took 4 bases from V and 5 from J, leaving 11 bases between them. The germline CDR1 and CDR2 sequences are SGHVS and FNYEAQ. This CDR3 spans 13 amino acids. The chain's CDR3 is CASSSPEETEAFF. The CDR3 region has the DNA TGTGCCAGCAGCTCCCCGGAGGAGACTGAAGCTTTCTTT.

A few counts support this clonotype. This chain connects TRBV4-1 to TRBJ1-4, with D unresolved. The CDR3 covers 14 residues. V was trimmed by 0 bases and J by 8 bases, leaving 10 bases between them. Germline V lookup: CDR1 MGHRA, CDR2 YSYEKL. In nucleotides, the CDR3 is TGCGCCAGCAGCCAAGAAGGGCCGAGAGAAAAACTGTTTTTT. As protein: CASSQEGPREKLFF.